Listed below are T cell receptor beta chains from one sample, sequenced in a study of shared clonotypes between healthy human individuals. Libraries were prepared by immunoSEQ multiplex PCR; TCRdb keeps only in-frame clonotypes and omits some of them. The top ten clones hold around 1.8% of a sample with around 1.9 million clones, 80% to 95% of them seen once. Sequenced: naive CD8+ T cells from PBMCs. These receptors were taken from a man between 18 and 35 years old in good health. Some clones in this sample may be carry-over from other donors' samples. Both conserved end residues are part of each CDR3.

j_gene: TRBJ2-3; v_gene: TRBV27; CDR3aa: CASSLRGLAGSTDTQYF
j_gene: TRBJ2-1; v_gene: TRBV11-2; CDR3aa: CASSATGTSGRYNEQFF
j_gene: TRBJ2-2; v_gene: TRBV6-1; CDR3aa: CASSRNTGELFF
j_gene: TRBJ1-2; v_gene: TRBV4-1; CDR3aa: CASSQARGRDGYTF
j_gene: TRBJ2-7; v_gene: TRBV19; CDR3aa: CATGQETYEQYF
j_gene: TRBJ1-2; v_gene: TRBV7-9; CDR3aa: CASTPFSGTGAGYTF
j_gene: TRBJ2-2; v_gene: TRBV7-8; CDR3aa: CASSLGGYTGELFF
j_gene: TRBJ1-1; v_gene: TRBV2; CDR3aa: CASSEAAARTEAFF
j_gene: TRBJ2-1; v_gene: TRBV10-2; CDR3aa: CASSALRGSNNEQFF
j_gene: TRBJ2-1; v_gene: TRBV11-2; CDR3aa: CASSLGGINSYNEQFF
j_gene: TRBJ1-5; v_gene: TRBV4-1; CDR3aa: CASSPERGNQPQHF
j_gene: TRBJ1-3; v_gene: TRBV10-3; CDR3aa: CAISESIGGNTIYF
j_gene: TRBJ2-3; v_gene: TRBV27; CDR3aa: CASSLQGFVGRTDTQYF
j_gene: TRBJ2-3; v_gene: TRBV4-3; CDR3aa: CASSQDPREGPYTQYF
j_gene: TRBJ2-1; v_gene: TRBV9; CDR3aa: CASSGGLAEYNEQFF
j_gene: TRBJ1-1; v_gene: TRBV4-3; CDR3aa: CASSQGQNTEAFF
j_gene: TRBJ1-2; v_gene: TRBV27; CDR3aa: CASSFLPRQGTHGYTF
j_gene: TRBJ2-1; v_gene: TRBV4-2; CDR3aa: CASSQDLGLALDEQFF
j_gene: TRBJ2-5; v_gene: TRBV7-9; CDR3aa: CASSPLRQGLRETQYF
j_gene: TRBJ1-4; v_gene: TRBV7-9; CDR3aa: CASSSSRDRVDNEKLFF